Shown below are 14 T cell receptor beta chains from a single sample sequenced in a study of T-cell memory formation after mild COVID-19. TCRdb ran MiXCR on the 5' RACE reads and lists one entry per CDR3 protein. The sample holds a few hundred thousand distinct CDR3 sequences, about 15% seen once. Input material: PBMCs or a T cell subset sorted from them (not recorded which). The receptors here all came from a man aged 18 to 35 who had mild COVID-19 (a few samples of this study predate the infection). Cell type and time point are not known.

This clonotype was counted between two and nine times. In nucleotides, the CDR3 is TGTGCCAGCAGCTTTGGGGGGGATGAGCAGTTCTTC. Protein product: CASSFGGDEQFF. V usage is TRBV7-2 and J usage is TRBJ2-1; 7 bases are shared with TRBD2. V shed 3 bases, J shed 8 bases, and the junction held 1 base outside the gene matches. This CDR3 has 12 residues. In germline, CDR1 is SGHTA, CDR2 FQGNSA.

The J gene is TRBJ1-2, the V gene TRBV19, with D unresolved. Germline V gene sequence: CDR1 LNHDA, CDR2 SQIVND (reference sequence). The CDR3 sequence is 12 residues long. Trimming removed 6 bases at V and 4 bases at J, with 9 bases between. CDR3 sequence reads: CASSLMGYGYTF. CDR3 in DNA: TGTGCCAGTAGCCTTATGGGCTATGGCTACACCTTC.

This clonotype showed up just a few times. Written as DNA, the CDR3 is TGTGCCAGCAGCCCCAGCGGGGGAAAGGGCACAGATACGCAGTATTTT. Its protein is CASSPSGGKGTDTQYF. The chain employs TRBV7-9 and TRBJ2-3; 8 positions match TRBD2. Trimming cost V 5 bases and J 1 base; bases outside gene matches: 8. The CDR3 length is 16 residues. CDR1 and CDR2 from the germline V gene are SEHNR and FQNEAQ (reference sequence). Full variable domain (outside the CDR3, taken from reference TRBV7-9 and TRBJ2-3): DTGVSQNPRHKITKRGQNVTFRCDPISEHNRLYWYRQTLGQGPEFLTYFQNEAQLEKSRLLSDRFSAERPKGSFSTLEIQRTEQGDSAMYLCASSPSGGKGTDTQYFGPGTRLTVL.

The rearrangement links TRBV12-3 or TRBV12-4 to TRBJ2-5, with TRBD1 matching 7 bases. The CDR3 contains 14 residues. Trimming at V came to 6 bases and at J to 4 bases, leaving 8 bases not matched to a gene. CDR3 nucleotide sequence: TGTGCCAGCAGAAGGGACAGTACCCCAGAGACCCAGTACTTC. This encodes CASRRDSTPETQYF.

At least ten counts were recorded for this clonotype. The chain carries TRBV7-9 and TRBJ2-3; TRBD2 aligns across 14 bases. The ends lost 5 bases at V and 5 bases at J; junction bases unmatched: 6. CDR1 and CDR2 (germline): SEHNR, FQNEAQ (reference sequence). The CDR3 covers 16 residues. The CDR3 DNA reads as TGTGCCAGCAGCGACGAGACTAGCGGGAGGGGAGATACGCAGTATTTT. Amino acid sequence: CASSDETSGRGDTQYF.

This rearrangement joins TRBV7-2 to TRBJ1-6, with D tentatively TRBD1 (6 bases). Deletions cut 1 base from V and 8 bases from J, with 27 bases between. The CDR3 sequence is 20 residues long. Germline CDR1 reads SGHTA; CDR2 reads FQGNSA. The CDR3 sequence is CASSLVPTPGVRLRDSPLHF. CDR3 nucleotide sequence: TGTGCCAGCAGCTTAGTCCCAACTCCAGGGGTCCGCCTCCGTGATTCACCCCTCCACTTT.

This clonotype was counted a few times. CDR3 DNA sequence: TGTGCCAGCAGCGCGACAGCTACTGTCTACAATGAGCAGTTCTTC. This encodes CASSATATVYNEQFF. The chain has TRBV7-3 and TRBJ2-1; weak D call: TRBD1 (5 bases). The CDR3 totals 15 residues. With 5 bases removed from V and 3 bases from J, the gap between germline ends came to 14 bases. Germline lookup yields CDR1 SGHTA and CDR2 FQGTGA.

The rearrangement links TRBV6-5 to TRBJ2-1; 9 bases agree with TRBD2. The CDR3 covers 15 residues. Trimming took 2 bases from V and 7 from J; bases not matched to a gene: 6. Germline assignment: CDR1 MNHEY and CDR2 SVGAGI. The CDR3 DNA reads as TGTGCCAGCAGTTACGGGCTAGCGGGGAGAAATGAGCAGTTCTTC. As protein: CASSYGLAGRNEQFF.

The CDR3 DNA sequence: TGTGCCAGCAGCTCAAGGGGAGGGGGAAACTCTGGGGCCAACGTCCTGACTTTC. Protein sequence: CASSSRGGGNSGANVLTF. The chain joins TRBV7-6 to TRBJ2-6; TRBD2 is a possible D gene (7 bases). The V gene lost 4 bases and the J gene lost 0 bases, with 16 bases spanning the gap. Germline assignment: CDR1 SGHVS and CDR2 FNYEAQ. The CDR3 consists of 18 residues.

The chain is built from TRBV20-1 and TRBJ2-7; D remains unclear. This CDR3 comprises 13 residues. V lost 1 base to trimming and J lost 3 bases, with 10 bases between them. CDR1 and CDR2 from the germline V gene are DFQATT and SNEGSKA (reference sequence). The CDR3 spells CSARGLPDYEQYF. The CDR3 DNA sequence: TGCAGTGCTAGAGGCCTGCCGGACTACGAGCAGTACTTC.

This rearrangement joins TRBV20-1 to TRBJ1-1; D unresolved. The length of the CDR3 is 15 residues. V was pared by 1 base and J by 4 bases, with 16 bases between. Germline CDR1 DFQATT, CDR2 SNEGSKA (reference sequence). CDR3 residues: CSARVGYSLGTEAFF. In DNA, the CDR3 is TGCAGTGCTAGAGTGGGGTACTCCCTGGGCACTGAAGCTTTCTTT.

The rearrangement links TRBV20-1 to TRBJ2-1; TRBD1 or TRBD2 may be the D gene (6 bases each). The CDR3 sequence is 15 residues long. CDR1 is DFQATT and CDR2 is SNEGSKA in the germline V gene (reference sequence). The V gene lost 0 bases and the J gene lost 5 bases, with 14 bases spanning the gap. The CDR3 region has the DNA TGCAGTGCTAGAGAGAGCAGGGGAGGTGACAATGAGCAGTTCTTC. It codes for CSARESRGGDNEQFF.

The chain has TRBV7-6 and TRBJ2-3; D is ambiguous. This CDR3 has 12 amino acids. CDR1 is SGHVS and CDR2 is FNYEAQ in the germline V gene. V was clipped by 6 bases and J by 4 bases, with 8 bases between them. This chain's CDR3 is CASSDISDTQYF. CDR3 DNA: TGTGCCAGCAGTGATATTTCAGATACGCAGTATTTT.

V and J are TRBV7-2 and TRBJ2-7; 8 nucleotides line up with TRBD2. Germline values: CDR1 SGHTA, CDR2 FQGNSA. After removal of 4 bases from V and 0 bases from J, the junction contained 5 bases not matched to a gene. The CDR3 extends over 15 amino acids. This chain's CDR3 is CASSSAGTSSYEQYF. In nucleotides, the CDR3 is TGTGCCAGCAGCTCAGCCGGGACTAGCTCCTACGAGCAGTACTTC.